The sample holds many counts of the clone carrying this TCR beta chain. The sample originates from a study of blood T cell repertoires in COVID-19. Germline CDR1 SGHTA, CDR2 FQGNSA. V dropped 2 bases and J dropped 5 bases, with 12 bases sitting between them. The CDR3 length is 14 residues. As originally analysed: How many nucleated cells were present was estimated from reference gene primer amplification. Profiled with immunoSEQ multiplex PCR; TCRdb holds only in-frame clones, not every one. V and J calls plus clone size are reproduced from that table; the DNA served to infer D and trimming. The sample has 150,000 to 200,000 clones, approximately 85% seen once.

The chain combines TRBV7-2 with TRBJ1-2, with TRBD1 as a possible D gene (5 bases). Sequencing was performed on PBMCs or T cells enriched from blood (not recorded which). This receptor was obtained from a man aged 40-55 years who had recovered from COVID-19. The CDR3 nucleotides read TGTGCCAGCAGCTTAAGCGCAGGGCAGTATGGCTACACCTTC. Translated, it gives CASSLSAGQYGYTF.